This T cell receptor beta chain was sequenced during a study of T cell responses to AZD1222 COVID-19 vaccine. V lost 2 bases and J lost 4, with 4 bases in between. Per germline, CDR1 DFQATT and CDR2 SNEGSKA (reference sequence). The CDR3 runs to 11 residues. Measured with immunoSEQ multiplex PCR; TCRdb has only the in-frame clones, and not every one. The data hold roughly 140,000 clones, with 90% observed a single time. Here the sequenced sample was peripheral blood, taken 28 days after the second AZD1222 dose. The chain employs TRBV20-1 and TRBJ2-3; no clear D. The receptor was isolated from an adult who received the AZD1222 COVID-19 vaccine. The CDR3, as DNA: TGCAGTGCTAGACCCTCAGATACGCAGTATTTT. This translates into CSARPSDTQYF.